This paragraph reports one T cell receptor (beta chain). Its antigen has not been determined. No much larger clone is present one base from it, and per-base qualities are unavailable. The entry originates in a study of CD8 T cells in ankylosing spondylitis (dated by TCRdb to about 2017). General notes on the study: T cell receptor beta repertoires were profiled in healthy donors and ankylosing spondylitis patients so that disease-linked TCR variants could be found. The whole study cohort included 108 healthy donors and some 27 ankylosing spondylitis patients. Samples of peripheral blood were taken, and for ankylosing spondylitis patients, synovial fluid was collected as well. Broader findings and caveats from the paper: The disease-linked clones were reported as significantly enriched in matched synovial fluid samples from ankylosing spondylitis patients. The disease-linked clones had a CD8+ phenotype and were found at relatively low frequencies in peripheral blood. A TCR beta motif made up of under ten highly homologous amino acid variants appeared to be characteristic of blood from ankylosing spondylitis patients. Some motif variants had previously been reported in the synovial fluid and blood of reactive arthritis patients, which suggests shared mechanisms of disease initiation.

The CDR3 contains 12 residues, cysteine and phenylalanine counted. The CDR3 DNA has 36 bases and is translated from base 1. Trimmed from V: 6 bases; trimmed from J: 6 bases; junction bases lacking a gene match: 6. In the germline V gene, CDR1 corresponds to SQVTM and CDR2 to ANQGSEA. Sequencing instrument: Illumina HiSeq 2500. TCR beta libraries were prepared by quantitative 5'-RACE with molecular barcodes. Per the authors' processing: A new computational method based on a probabilistic model of VDJ rearrangement was used to identify disease-linked TCR variants. Through fastp at Q25 and MiXCR, TCRdb rebuilt clones from the public reads, retaining in-frame beta chains. Here each entry gathers all rows of one CDR3 protein and keeps the most common genes and DNA. The V and J calls here are based on TCRdb, not the publication. For this sample there are 250,000 to 300,000 distinct CDR3 sequences; more than 15% appear just once. The top ten constitute about a third of the sample.

Recombination joined TRBV29-1 with TRBJ2-7; 9 nucleotides in the junction match TRBD1. Input material: blood, either unsorted or a sorted T cell fraction (not recorded which). The TCR was taken from a male donor with ankylosing spondylitis or in good health (not recorded which). The nucleotide sequence is TGCAGCGTGCGGGACAGGGTCAGCGAGCAGTACTTC. Its translation reads: CSVRDRVSEQYF.